Only a few counts were recorded for the clone carrying this TCR beta chain. Its antigen is not known. Trimming took off 11 bases at V and 5 bases at J, with 18 bases between the two ends. Germline lookup yields CDR1 KGHDR and CDR2 SFDVKD. CDR3 length equals 14 residues. Primed by a sample-barcoded 5' primer and a J-beta primer mix, a second PCR proceeded for about 6 to 11 cycles. One entry per CDR3 protein, called by TCRdb with MiXCR from the 5' RACE reads. Of 1.5 million to 1.8 million distinct CDR3 sequences listed, roughly 43% were seen once; the top ten hold around 4%. These data are taken from a study of blood T cells in healthy people across ages. In the study overall: Per two T cells, template switching captured roughly one barcoded beta molecule. Study results and limitations: Nothing was known about donor CMV status, and this possibly confounded expanded clonotype changes. Versus aged donors, long-lived donors had higher diversity and more naive CD4+ cells.

The chain is built from TRBV24-1 and TRBJ2-1, with no clear D. The sequence was obtained from a woman younger than 35 in good health. The sequencing input was blood. The CDR3, as DNA: TGTGCCAGTGCTAGAGGCACTACCCACAATGAGCAGTTCTTC. Its protein is CASARGTTHNEQFF.